The present TCR beta chain was sequenced within a study of blood T cell repertoires in COVID-19. Germline V gives CDR1 MDHEN, CDR2 SYDVKM. The CDR3 is 14 residues long. Trimming took off 9 bases at V and 4 bases at J, with 16 bases between the two ends. The method was immunoSEQ multiplex PCR; TCRdb's version includes in-frame clones alone and lacks a portion of them. The table has more than 150,000 clones, 78% seen once. The receptor's source is an elderly woman with active or convalescent COVID-19. This chain connects TRBV28 to TRBJ1-3, with D perhaps matching TRBD1 (5 bases). Sample: peripheral blood. The CDR3 spells CASNRGVSGNTIYF. The DNA for the CDR3 is TGTGCCAGTAATCGGGGGGTTTCCGGAAACACCATATATTTT. Full variable domain (remainder filled in from reference TRBV28 and TRBJ1-3): DVKVTQSSRYLVKRTGEKVFLECVQDMDHENMFWYRQDPGLGLRLIYFSYDVKMKEKGDIPEGYSVSREKKERFSLILESASTNQTSMYLCASNRGVSGNTIYFGEGSWLTVV.